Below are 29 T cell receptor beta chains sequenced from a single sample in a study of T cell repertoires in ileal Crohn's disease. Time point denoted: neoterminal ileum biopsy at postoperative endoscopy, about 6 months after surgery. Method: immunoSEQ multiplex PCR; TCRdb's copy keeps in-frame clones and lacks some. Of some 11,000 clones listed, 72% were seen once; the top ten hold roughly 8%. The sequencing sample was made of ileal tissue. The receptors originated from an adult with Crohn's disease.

The CDR3 is CASILGGGLHGYTF. Written as DNA, the CDR3 is TGTGCCAGCATCCTTGGCGGGGGGCTCCATGGCTACACCTTC. This chain joins TRBV28 and TRBJ1-2, with D possibly being TRBD1 (6 bases). This CDR3 comprises 14 residues. Trimming shortened V by 7 bases and J by 6 bases, and 18 bases separated the two germline ends. Germline assignment: CDR1 MDHEN and CDR2 SYDVKM.

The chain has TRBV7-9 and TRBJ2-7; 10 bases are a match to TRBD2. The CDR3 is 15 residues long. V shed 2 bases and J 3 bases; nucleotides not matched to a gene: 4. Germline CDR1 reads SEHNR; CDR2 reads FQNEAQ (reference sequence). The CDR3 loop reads CASSLSASGGYEQYF. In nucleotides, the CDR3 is TGTGCCAGCAGCTTATCGGCTAGCGGGGGCTACGAGCAGTACTTC.

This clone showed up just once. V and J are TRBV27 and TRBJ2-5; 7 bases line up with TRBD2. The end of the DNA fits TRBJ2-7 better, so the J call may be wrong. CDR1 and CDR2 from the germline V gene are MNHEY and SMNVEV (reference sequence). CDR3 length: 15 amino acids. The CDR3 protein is CASSQTRERSYEQYF. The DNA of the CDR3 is TGTGCCAGCAGTCAAACGCGGGAGAGATCCTACGAGCAGTACTTC.

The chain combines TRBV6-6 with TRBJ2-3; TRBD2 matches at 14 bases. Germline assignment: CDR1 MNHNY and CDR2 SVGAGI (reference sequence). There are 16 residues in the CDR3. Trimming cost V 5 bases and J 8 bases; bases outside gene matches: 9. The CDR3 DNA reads TGTGCCAGCAGTGTCGGGACTAGCGGGGGTCAGGGTACGCAGTATTTT. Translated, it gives CASSVGTSGGQGTQYF.

The CDR3 reads CASSLGPPGGKETQYF. The CDR3 region has the DNA TGTGCCAGCAGCTTAGGCCCCCCCGGCGGTAAAGAGACCCAGTACTTC. The rearrangement joins TRBV11-3 to TRBJ2-5; D gene unclear. Germline V gene data show CDR1 as SGHNT and CDR2 as YENEEA. CDR3 length: 16 amino acids. Deletions cut 1 base from V and 3 bases from J, with 15 bases between.

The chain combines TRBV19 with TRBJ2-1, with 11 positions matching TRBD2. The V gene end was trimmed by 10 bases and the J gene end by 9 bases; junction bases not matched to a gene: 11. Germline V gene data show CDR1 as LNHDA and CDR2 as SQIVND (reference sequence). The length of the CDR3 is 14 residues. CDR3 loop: CATGTSGARGEQFF. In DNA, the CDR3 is TGTGCCACTGGGACTAGCGGTGCCCGCGGTGAGCAGTTCTTC.

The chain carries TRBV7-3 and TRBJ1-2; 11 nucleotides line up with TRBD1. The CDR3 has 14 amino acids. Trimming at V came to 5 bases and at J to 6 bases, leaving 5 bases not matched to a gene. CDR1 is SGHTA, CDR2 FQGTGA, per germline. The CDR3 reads CASSRDRGMDGYTF. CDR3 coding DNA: TGTGCCAGCAGCCGGGACAGGGGGATGGATGGCTACACCTTC.

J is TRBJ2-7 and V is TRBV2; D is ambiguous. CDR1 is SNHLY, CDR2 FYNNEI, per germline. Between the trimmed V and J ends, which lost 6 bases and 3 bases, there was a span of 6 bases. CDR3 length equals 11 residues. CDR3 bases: TGTGCCAGCAGGGCCCTCTACGAGCAGTACTTC. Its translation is CASRALYEQYF.

This CDR3 is CASSYGTRLGREKLFF. In DNA, the CDR3 is TGTGCCAGCAGTTACGGGACCCGACTAGGGCGTGAAAAACTGTTTTTT. This sequence joins TRBV6-5 and TRBJ1-4; D possibly corresponds to TRBD1 (5 bases). V lost 2 bases and J lost 7, with 17 bases in between. The CDR3 contains 16 residues. Germline V gene lookup returns CDR1 MNHEY and CDR2 SVGAGI.

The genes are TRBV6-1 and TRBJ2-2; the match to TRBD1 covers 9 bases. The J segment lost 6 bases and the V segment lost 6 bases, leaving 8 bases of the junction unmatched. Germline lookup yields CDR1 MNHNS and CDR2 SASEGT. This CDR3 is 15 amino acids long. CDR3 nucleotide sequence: TGTGCCAGCAGGAGGACAGGGGAGAAGGCCGGGGAGCTGTTTTTT. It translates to CASRRTGEKAGELFF.

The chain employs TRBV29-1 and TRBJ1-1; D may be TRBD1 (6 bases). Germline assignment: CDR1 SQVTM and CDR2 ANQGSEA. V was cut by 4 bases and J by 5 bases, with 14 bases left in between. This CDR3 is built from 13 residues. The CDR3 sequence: CSVGGGAGTEAFF. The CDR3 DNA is TGCAGCGTTGGTGGGGGGGCGGGGACTGAAGCTTTCTTT.

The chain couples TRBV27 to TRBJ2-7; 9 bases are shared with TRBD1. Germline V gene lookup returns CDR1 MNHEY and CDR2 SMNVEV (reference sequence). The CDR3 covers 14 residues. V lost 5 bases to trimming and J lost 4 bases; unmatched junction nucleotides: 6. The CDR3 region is CASSEGQGLYEQYF. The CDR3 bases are TGTGCCAGCAGTGAGGGACAGGGCTTGTACGAGCAGTACTTC.

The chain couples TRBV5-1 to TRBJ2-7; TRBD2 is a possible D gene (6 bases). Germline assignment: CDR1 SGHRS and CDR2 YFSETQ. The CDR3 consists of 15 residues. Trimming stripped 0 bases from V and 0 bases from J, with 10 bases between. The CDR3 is CASSLDGTDSYEQYF. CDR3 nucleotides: TGCGCCAGCAGCTTGGATGGGACTGACTCCTACGAGCAGTACTTC.

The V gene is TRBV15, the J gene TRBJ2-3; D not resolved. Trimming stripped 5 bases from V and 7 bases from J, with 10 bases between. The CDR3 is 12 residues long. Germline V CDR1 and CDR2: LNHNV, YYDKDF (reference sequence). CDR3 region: CATSLSRNTQYF. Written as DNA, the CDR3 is TGTGCCACCAGCCTCTCTAGAAATACGCAGTATTTT.

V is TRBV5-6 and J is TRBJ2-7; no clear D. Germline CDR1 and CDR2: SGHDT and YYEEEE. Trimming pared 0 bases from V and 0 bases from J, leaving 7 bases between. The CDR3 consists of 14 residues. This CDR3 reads CASSLGWSSYEQYF. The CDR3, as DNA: TGTGCCAGCAGCTTGGGCTGGAGCTCCTACGAGCAGTACTTC.

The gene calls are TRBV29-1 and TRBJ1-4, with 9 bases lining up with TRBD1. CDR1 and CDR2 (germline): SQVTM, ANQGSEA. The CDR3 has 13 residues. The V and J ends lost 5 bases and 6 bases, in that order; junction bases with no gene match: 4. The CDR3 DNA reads TGCAGCGTTACAGGGGGCTCTGATGAAAAACTGTTTTTT. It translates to CSVTGGSDEKLFF.

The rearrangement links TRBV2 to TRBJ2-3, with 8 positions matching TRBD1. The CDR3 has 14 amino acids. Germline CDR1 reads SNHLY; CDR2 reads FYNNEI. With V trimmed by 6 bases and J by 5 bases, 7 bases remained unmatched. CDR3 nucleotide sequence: TGTGCCAGCAGACAGGGGGGCCCACAAGATACGCAGTATTTT. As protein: CASRQGGPQDTQYF.

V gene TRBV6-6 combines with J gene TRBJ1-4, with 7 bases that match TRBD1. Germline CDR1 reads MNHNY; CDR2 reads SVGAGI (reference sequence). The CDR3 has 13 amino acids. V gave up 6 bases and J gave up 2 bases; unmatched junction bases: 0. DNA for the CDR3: TGTGCCAGCAGGACAGGGACTAATGAAAAACTGTTTTTT. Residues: CASRTGTNEKLFF.

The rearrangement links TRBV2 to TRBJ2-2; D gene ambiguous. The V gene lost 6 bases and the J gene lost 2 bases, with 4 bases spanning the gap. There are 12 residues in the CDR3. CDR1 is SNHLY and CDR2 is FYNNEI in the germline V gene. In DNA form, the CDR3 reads TGTGCCAGCAGGTCTAACACCGGGGAGCTGTTTTTT. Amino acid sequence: CASRSNTGELFF.

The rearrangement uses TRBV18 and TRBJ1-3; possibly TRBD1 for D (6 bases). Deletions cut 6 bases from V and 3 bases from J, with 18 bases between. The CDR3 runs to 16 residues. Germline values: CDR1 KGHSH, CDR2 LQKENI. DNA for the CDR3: TGTGCCAGCTCCCACTCTCGGGGGGCGAATGGAAACACCATATATTTT. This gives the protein CASSHSRGANGNTIYF. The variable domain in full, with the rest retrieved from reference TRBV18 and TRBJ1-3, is NAGVMQNPRHLVRRRGQEARLRCSPMKGHSHVYWYRQLPEEGLKFMVYLQKENIIDESGMPKERFSAEFPKEGPSILRIQQVVRGDSAAYFCASSHSRGANGNTIYFGEGSWLTVV.

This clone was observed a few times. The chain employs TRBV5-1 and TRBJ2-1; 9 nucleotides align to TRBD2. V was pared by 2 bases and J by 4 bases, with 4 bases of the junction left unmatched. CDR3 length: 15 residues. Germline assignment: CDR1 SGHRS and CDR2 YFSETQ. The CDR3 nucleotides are TGCGCCAGCAGCTTCGGGAGCGGGGGGTACAATGAGCAGTTCTTC. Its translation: CASSFGSGGYNEQFF.

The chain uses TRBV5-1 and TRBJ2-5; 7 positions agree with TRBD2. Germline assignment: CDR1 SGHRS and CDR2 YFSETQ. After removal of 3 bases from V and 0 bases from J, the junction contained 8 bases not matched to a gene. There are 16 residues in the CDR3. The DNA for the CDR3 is TGCGCCAGCAGCTCCGACAGACTAGCCTACCAAGAGACCCAGTACTTC. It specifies CASSSDRLAYQETQYF.

CDR3 bases: TGTGCCAGCTCCCCCTTTCGGGGGAGCTCCTACAATGAGCAGTTCTTC. Protein sequence: CASSPFRGSSYNEQFF. The J gene is TRBJ2-1, the V gene TRBV18, with a weak D call TRBD2 (6 bases). Trimming took off 6 bases at V and 0 bases at J, with 15 bases between the two ends. Germline CDR1 is KGHSH and CDR2 is LQKENI. The CDR3 totals 16 residues.

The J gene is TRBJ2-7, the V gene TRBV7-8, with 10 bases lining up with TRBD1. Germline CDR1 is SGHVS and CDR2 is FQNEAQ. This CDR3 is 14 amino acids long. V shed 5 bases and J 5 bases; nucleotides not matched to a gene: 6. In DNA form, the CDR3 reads TGTGCCAGCAGCCTACGGGACAGGGGTAACGAGCAGTACTTC. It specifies CASSLRDRGNEQYF.

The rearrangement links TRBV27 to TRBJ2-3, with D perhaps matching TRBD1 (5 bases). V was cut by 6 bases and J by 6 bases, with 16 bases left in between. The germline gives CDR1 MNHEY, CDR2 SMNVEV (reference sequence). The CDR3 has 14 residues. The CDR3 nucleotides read TGTGCCAGCAGCAAACAGGTCGCGGCTGATACGCAGTATTTT. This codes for CASSKQVAADTQYF.

The CDR3 protein is CASSLPGRRGELFF. The CDR3 DNA is TGTGCCAGCAGCTTACCGGGTCGGAGAGGGGAGCTGTTTTTT. The chain carries TRBV11-2 and TRBJ2-2, with D unresolved. This CDR3 has 14 residues. Trimming pared 2 bases from V and 8 bases from J, leaving 12 bases between. Germline loops: CDR1 SGHAT, CDR2 FQNNGV. The full variable domain, rest sourced from reference TRBV11-2 and TRBJ2-2, is EAGVAQSPRYKIIEKRQSVAFWCNPISGHATLYWYQQILGQGPKLLIQFQNNGVVDDSQLPKDRFSAERLKGVDSTLKIQPAKLEDSAVYLCASSLPGRRGELFFGEGSRLTVL.

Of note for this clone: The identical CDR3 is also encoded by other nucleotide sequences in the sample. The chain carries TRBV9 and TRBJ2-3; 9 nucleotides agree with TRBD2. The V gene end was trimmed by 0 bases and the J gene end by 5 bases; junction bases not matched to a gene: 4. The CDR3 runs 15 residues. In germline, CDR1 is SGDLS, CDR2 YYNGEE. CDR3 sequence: CASSVVAGVGDTQYF. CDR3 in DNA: TGTGCCAGCAGCGTAGTAGCGGGAGTAGGAGATACGCAGTATTTT.

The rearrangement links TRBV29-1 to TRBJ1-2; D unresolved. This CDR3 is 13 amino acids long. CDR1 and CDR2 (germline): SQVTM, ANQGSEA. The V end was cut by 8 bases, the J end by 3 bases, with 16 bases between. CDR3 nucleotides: TGCAGCCTAACAGAGAGTGGTGACTATGGCTACACCTTC. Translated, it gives CSLTESGDYGYTF. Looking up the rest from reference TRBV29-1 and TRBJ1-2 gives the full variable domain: SAVISQKPSRDICQRGTSLTIQCQVDSQVTMMFWYRQQPGQSLTLIATANQGSEATYESGFVIDKFPISRPNLTFSTLTVSNMSPEDSSIYLCSLTESGDYGYTFGSGTRLTVV.

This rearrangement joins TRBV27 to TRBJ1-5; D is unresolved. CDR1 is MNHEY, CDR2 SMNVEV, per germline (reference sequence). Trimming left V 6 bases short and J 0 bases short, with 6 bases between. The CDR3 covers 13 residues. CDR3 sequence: CASSQDSNQPQHF. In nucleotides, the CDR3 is TGTGCCAGCAGCCAGGATAGCAATCAGCCCCAGCATTTT.